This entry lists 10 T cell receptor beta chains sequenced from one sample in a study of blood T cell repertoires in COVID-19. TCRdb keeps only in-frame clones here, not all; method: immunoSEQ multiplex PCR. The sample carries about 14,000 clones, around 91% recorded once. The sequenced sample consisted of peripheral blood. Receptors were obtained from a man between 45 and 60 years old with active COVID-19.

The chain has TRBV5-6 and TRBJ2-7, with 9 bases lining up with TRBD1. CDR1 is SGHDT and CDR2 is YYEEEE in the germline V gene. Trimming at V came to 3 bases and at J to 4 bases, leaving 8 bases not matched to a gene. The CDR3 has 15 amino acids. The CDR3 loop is CASSSRDRVWYEQYF. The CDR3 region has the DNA TGTGCCAGCAGCTCCCGGGACAGGGTATGGTACGAGCAGTACTTC.

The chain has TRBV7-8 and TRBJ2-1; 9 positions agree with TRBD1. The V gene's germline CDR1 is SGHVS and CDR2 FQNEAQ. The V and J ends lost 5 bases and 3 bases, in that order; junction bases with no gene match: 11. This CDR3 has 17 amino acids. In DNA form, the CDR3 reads TGTGCCAGCAGCCCCGGGGCCGGGACAGGGATCTACAATGAGCAGTTCTTC. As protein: CASSPGAGTGIYNEQFF. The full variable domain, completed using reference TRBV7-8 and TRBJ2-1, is GAGVSQSPRYKVAKRGQDVALRCDPISGHVSLFWYQQALGQGPEFLTYFQNEAQLDKSGLPSDRFFAERPEGSVSTLKIQRTQQEDSAVYLCASSPGAGTGIYNEQFFGPGTRLTVL.

The CDR3 here is CAIGSYEQYF. CDR3 in DNA: TGTGCCATCGGGTCCTACGAGCAGTACTTC. The chain uses TRBV6-5 and TRBJ2-7; D is ambiguous. CDR3 length equals 10 residues. V shed 10 bases and J shed 1 base, with 5 bases lying between them. Germline CDR1 reads MNHEY; CDR2 reads SVGAGI.

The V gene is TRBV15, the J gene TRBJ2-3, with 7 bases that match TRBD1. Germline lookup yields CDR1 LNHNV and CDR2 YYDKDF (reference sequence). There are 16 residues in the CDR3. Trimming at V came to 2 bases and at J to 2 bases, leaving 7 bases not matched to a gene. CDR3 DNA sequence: TGTGCCACCAGCAGACAAACGGGACAGCCCACAGATACGCAGTATTTT. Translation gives CATSRQTGQPTDTQYF.

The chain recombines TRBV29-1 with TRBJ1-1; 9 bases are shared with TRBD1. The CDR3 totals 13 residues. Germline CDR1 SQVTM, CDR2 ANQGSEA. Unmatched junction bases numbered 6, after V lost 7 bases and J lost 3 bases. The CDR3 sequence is CSDGTGWDTEAFF. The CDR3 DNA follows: TGCAGCGATGGGACAGGGTGGGACACTGAAGCTTTCTTT. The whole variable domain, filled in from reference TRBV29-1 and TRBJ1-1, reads SAVISQKPSRDICQRGTSLTIQCQVDSQVTMMFWYRQQPGQSLTLIATANQGSEATYESGFVIDKFPISRPNLTFSTLTVSNMSPEDSSIYLCSDGTGWDTEAFFGQGTRLTVV.

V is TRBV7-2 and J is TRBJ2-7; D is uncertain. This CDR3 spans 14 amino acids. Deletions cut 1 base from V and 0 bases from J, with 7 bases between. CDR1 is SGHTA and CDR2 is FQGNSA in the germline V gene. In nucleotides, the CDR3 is TGTGCCAGCAGCTTAGGACTCACCTCCTACGAGCAGTACTTC. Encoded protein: CASSLGLTSYEQYF.

The DNA for the CDR3 is TGTGCCAGCAGCGGGGGGACAGGGGCTGGCTATGGCTACACCTTC. Amino acid sequence: CASSGGTGAGYGYTF. The genes are TRBV7-9 and TRBJ1-2; TRBD1 aligns across 10 bases. Germline-derived CDR1 and CDR2 are SEHNR and FQNEAQ (reference sequence). Trimming cost V 5 bases and J 4 bases; bases outside gene matches: 7. The CDR3 length is 15 residues.

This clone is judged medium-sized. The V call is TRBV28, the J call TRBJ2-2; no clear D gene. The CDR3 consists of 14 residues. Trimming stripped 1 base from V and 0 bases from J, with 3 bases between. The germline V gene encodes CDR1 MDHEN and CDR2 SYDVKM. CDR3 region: CASSLYSNTGELFF. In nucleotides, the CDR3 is TGTGCCAGCAGTTTATACTCGAACACCGGGGAGCTGTTTTTT.

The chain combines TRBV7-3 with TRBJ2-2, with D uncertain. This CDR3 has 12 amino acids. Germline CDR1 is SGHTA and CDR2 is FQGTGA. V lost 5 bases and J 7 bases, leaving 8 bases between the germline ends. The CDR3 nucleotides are TGTGCCAGCAGCGCGGTGGGCGGGGAGCTGTTTTTT. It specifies CASSAVGGELFF.

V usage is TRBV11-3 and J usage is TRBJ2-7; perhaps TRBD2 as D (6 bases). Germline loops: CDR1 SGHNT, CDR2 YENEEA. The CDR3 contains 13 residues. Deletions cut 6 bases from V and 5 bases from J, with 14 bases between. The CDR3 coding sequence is TGTGCCAGCAGTCCCGTGGGGAGGAACGAGCAGTACTTC. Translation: CASSPVGRNEQYF. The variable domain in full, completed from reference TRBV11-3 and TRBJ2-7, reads EAGVVQSPRYKIIEKKQPVAFWCNPISGHNTLYWYLQNLGQGPELLIRYENEEAVDDSQLPKDRFSAERLKGVDSTLKIQPAELGDSAVYLCASSPVGRNEQYFGPGTRLTVT.